A single sample is the source of the 14 T cell receptor beta chains below, sequenced in a study of response to subunit inactivated influenza vaccine (dated by TCRdb to 2016 to 2019). Library construction relied on RT-PCR. The listed sequencing device is Illumina HiSeq 2500. TCRdb redid the processing of the public reads, applying fastp at Q25 and MiXCR, and retained in-frame beta chains. Rows with one shared CDR3 protein collapse into an entry with the most common genes and DNA. The table for this sample lists more than 700,000 distinct CDR3 sequences; roughly 20% of them were counted only once. Clones ranked in the top ten supply 10% of the sample. Sequenced here: PBMCs from blood, sampled roughly 5 days after vaccination. The receptor set was obtained from a man in his forties or fifties who received an inactivated influenza vaccine. Donor details come from another sample of the same person, matched by shared clones.

Many counts were recorded for this clonotype. This rearrangement joins TRBV10-3 to TRBJ2-7, with 7 bases lining up with TRBD2. The CDR3 extends over 16 amino acids. In germline, CDR1 is ENHRY, CDR2 SYGVKD. Germline trimming cut 2 bases from V and 1 base from J; bases unmatched to any gene: 8. The DNA of the CDR3 is TGTGCCATCAGTGAGCCCGGAGCTAGCGGTTCCTACGAGCAGTACTTC. It encodes CAISEPGASGSYEQYF.

This clonotype showed up just a few times. The chain carries TRBV15 and TRBJ2-3; D may be TRBD1 or TRBD2 (5 bases each). The CDR3 runs 13 residues. V lost 5 bases to trimming and J lost 0 bases, with 6 bases between them. Per germline, CDR1 LNHNV and CDR2 YYDKDF (reference sequence). This CDR3 is CATSGDSTDTQYF. CDR3 nucleotides: TGTGCCACCAGCGGGGACAGCACAGATACGCAGTATTTT.

This clonotype was seen a single time. The CDR3 region has the DNA TGCAGTGCTAGTTACAAAACCTACGAGCAGTACTTC. Encoded protein: CSASYKTYEQYF. The genes are TRBV20-1 and TRBJ2-7; D unclear. The CDR3 is made up of 12 amino acids. The V gene lost 3 bases and the J gene lost 2 bases, with 8 bases spanning the gap. From germline, CDR1 is DFQATT and CDR2 SNEGSKA (reference sequence).

As DNA, the CDR3 is TGTGCCAGCCAGGGATGGCGGGGGAGATACAATGAGCAGTTCTTC. This gives the protein CASQGWRGRYNEQFF. The gene calls are TRBV7-2 and TRBJ2-1; TRBD2 agrees at 7 bases. The CDR3 covers 15 residues. Germline lookup yields CDR1 SGHTA and CDR2 FQGNSA. Trimming took 8 bases from V and 4 from J; bases not matched to a gene: 11.

The chain uses TRBV12-3 or TRBV12-4 and TRBJ1-1; 9 nucleotides line up with TRBD1. There are 14 residues in the CDR3. V shed 6 bases and J 1 base; nucleotides not matched to a gene: 3. DNA of the CDR3: TGTGCCAGCAGGACACAGGGGGCGAACACTGAAGCTTTCTTT. Its translation is CASRTQGANTEAFF.

This rearrangement joins TRBV5-1 to TRBJ1-4, with unresolved D. Germline CDR1 and CDR2: SGHRS and YFSETQ. The V and J ends lost 1 base and 0 bases respectively, with 7 bases between them. CDR3 length: 15 amino acids. CDR3 region: CASSLFGSTNEKLFF. Written as DNA, the CDR3 is TGCGCCAGCAGCTTGTTTGGCTCAACTAATGAAAAACTGTTTTTT.

The chain has TRBV6-2 or TRBV6-3 and TRBJ1-1; maybe TRBD1 (6 bases). V shed 6 bases and J shed 11 bases, with 19 bases lying between them. CDR1 and CDR2 (germline): MNHEY, SVGEGT. CDR3 length: 13 residues. The chain's CDR3 is CASSPRQATMAFF. The CDR3 nucleotides read TGTGCCAGCAGCCCAAGACAGGCCACGATGGCTTTCTTT.

In this sample, this clonotype turned up a few times. The DNA of the CDR3 is TGCGCCAGCAGCTTGGGATTTCCCCTGGAATTTGAGAATAATGAGCAGTTCTTC. This encodes CASSLGFPLEFENNEQFF. V and J are TRBV5-1 and TRBJ2-1, with D hard to call. This CDR3 region has 18 residues. V lost 0 bases and J lost 7, with 23 bases in between. The germline V gene has CDR1 SGHRS and CDR2 YFSETQ.

This chain joins TRBV20-1 and TRBJ2-5; D remains unclear. Trimming stripped 3 bases from V and 5 bases from J, with 10 bases between. The CDR3 spans 12 residues. The germline CDR1 and CDR2 sequences are DFQATT and SNEGSKA (reference sequence). The DNA for the CDR3 is TGCAGTGCTAGCCATGACCTGGAGACCCAGTACTTC. This codes for CSASHDLETQYF.

The chain employs TRBV20-1 and TRBJ2-1; D call uncertain. The CDR3 sequence is 15 residues long. V gave up 0 bases and J gave up 0 bases, with 9 bases separating them. Germline V gives CDR1 DFQATT, CDR2 SNEGSKA (reference sequence). The CDR3 sequence is CSARDTTASYNEQFF. The DNA of the CDR3 is TGCAGTGCTAGAGATACAACAGCCTCCTACAATGAGCAGTTCTTC.

This clonotype came up a few times. The chain has TRBV5-1 and TRBJ2-7; 10 bases align to TRBD1. V shed 3 bases and J 3 bases; nucleotides not matched to a gene: 6. Germline-derived CDR1 and CDR2 are SGHRS and YFSETQ. The CDR3 length is 15 residues. CDR3 region: CASSSDGTGVYEQYF. As DNA, the CDR3 is TGCGCCAGCAGCTCAGACGGGACAGGGGTCTACGAGCAGTACTTC.

This clonotype was found a few times. The V gene is TRBV12-3 or TRBV12-4, the J gene TRBJ2-2; D is unclear. V lost 1 base and J lost 6, with 9 bases in between. This CDR3 has 14 amino acids. CDR3 nucleotide sequence: TGTGCCAGCAGTTTAGGAGACTCGTCCGGGGAGCTGTTTTTT. It translates to CASSLGDSSGELFF.

The chain joins TRBV7-3 to TRBJ2-1, with D hard to call. The CDR3 has 14 amino acids. Germline values: CDR1 SGHTA, CDR2 FQGTGA. V lost 5 bases and J lost 6, with 14 bases in between. The CDR3 DNA reads TGTGCCAGCAGCCCAAACGGTTTTATCAATGAGCAGTTCTTC. This encodes CASSPNGFINEQFF.

The CDR3 nucleotides read TGTGCCAGCAGCTCGCCGGAGACAGGGTACAATGAGCAGTTCTTC. The encoded protein is CASSSPETGYNEQFF. V usage is TRBV7-9 and J usage is TRBJ2-1; 7 bases are a match to TRBD1. The CDR3 has 15 amino acids. V trimming: 4 bases; J trimming: 4 bases; junction bases outside the gene matches: 7. The germline gives CDR1 SEHNR, CDR2 FQNEAQ (reference sequence).